What follows are 9 T cell receptor beta chains derived from one specimen sequenced in a study of T-cell reconstitution after alpha-beta-depleted transplantation in children. Researchers prepared the TCRbeta library using unique molecular identifiers, the study reports. Each CDR3 protein is one row after TCRdb ran MiXCR on the PCR reads. The sample gives about 610,000 distinct CDR3 sequences, roughly 10% of which show up once; less than 4.5% is in the top ten. The sample consisted of PBMCs from the stem cell graft donor, taken from the stem cell graft. These receptors were taken from a human donor who donated a stem cell graft to a child with acute myeloid leukemia.

This clonotype was found many times. The chain carries TRBV15 and TRBJ2-5; 12 bases match TRBD2. This CDR3 is 17 amino acids long. The V and J ends lost 0 bases and 5 bases, in that order; junction bases with no gene match: 7. Germline lookup yields CDR1 LNHNV and CDR2 YYDKDF (reference sequence). The CDR3, as DNA: TGTGCCACCAGCAGAGAAGGGCTAGCGGGAGGGTTGGAGACCCAGTACTTC. Protein product: CATSREGLAGGLETQYF. Full variable domain (rest looked up from reference TRBV15 and TRBJ2-5): DAMVIQNPRYQVTQFGKPVTLSCSQTLNHNVMYWYQQKSSQAPKLLFHYYDKDFNNEADTPDNFQSRRPNTSFCFLDIRSPGLGDTAMYLCATSREGLAGGLETQYFGPGTRLLVL.

This clonotype was counted at least ten times. The rearrangement joins TRBV29-1 to TRBJ2-7; D gene ambiguous. Trimming pared 3 bases from V and 3 bases from J, leaving 6 bases between. CDR1 and CDR2 from the germline V gene are SQVTM and ANQGSEA. The length of the CDR3 is 11 residues. The CDR3 protein is CSVEINYEQYF. The CDR3 nucleotides read TGCAGCGTTGAGATCAACTACGAGCAGTACTTC.

The sample holds many counts of this clonotype. The J gene is TRBJ2-2, the V gene TRBV6-2 or TRBV6-3, with D perhaps matching TRBD1 (5 bases). The CDR3 has 13 amino acids. Germline V gene lookup returns CDR1 MNHEY and CDR2 SVGEGT. The V and J ends lost 8 bases and 5 bases respectively, with 12 bases between them. The CDR3 sequence is CASGQGGTGELFF. In nucleotides, the CDR3 is TGTGCCAGCGGTCAGGGTGGGACCGGGGAGCTGTTTTTT.

This chain joins TRBV12-3 or TRBV12-4 and TRBJ2-7, with D unclear. V was pared by 10 bases and J by 0 bases, with 16 bases between. The CDR3 contains 14 residues. CDR3 protein: CATLSSMVSYEQYF. In nucleotides, the CDR3 is TGTGCCACCCTTTCCTCGATGGTCTCCTACGAGCAGTACTTC.

J is TRBJ1-6 and V is TRBV14, with TRBD1 matching over 8 bases. The germline V gene encodes CDR1 SGHDN and CDR2 FVKESK. The trim removed 4 bases at V and 13 bases at J, leaving 15 bases unmatched. This CDR3 contains 16 residues. The CDR3 region is CASSRQRTGPISPLHF. CDR3 DNA sequence: TGTGCCAGCAGCCGACAGAGGACAGGGCCGATTTCGCCCCTCCACTTT.

The chain links TRBV7-2 to TRBJ2-1; no firm D call. This CDR3 has 13 residues. V was clipped by 4 bases and J by 7 bases, with 11 bases between them. Germline V lookup: CDR1 SGHTA, CDR2 FQGNSA. CDR3 sequence (DNA): TGTGCCAGCAGCTACCCCTCTGGGAATGAGCAGTTCTTC. Residues: CASSYPSGNEQFF.

This clonotype was detected only a few times. This sequence joins TRBV15 and TRBJ1-5; no clear D gene. The V end was cut by 3 bases, the J end by 9 bases, with 15 bases between. Germline V CDR1 and CDR2: LNHNV, YYDKDF (reference sequence). This CDR3 has 14 amino acids. In DNA, the CDR3 is TGTGCCACCAGCAGGGACCGGGGTTTAGGGCCCCAGCATTTT. This gives the protein CATSRDRGLGPQHF.

The chain uses TRBV5-1 and TRBJ2-4; D possibly uses TRBD1 or TRBD2 (7 bases each). V dropped 5 bases and J dropped 9 bases, with 15 bases sitting between them. Germline-derived CDR1 and CDR2 are SGHRS and YFSETQ. CDR3 size: 13 residues. CDR3 protein: CASSQQGRGIQYF. CDR3 nucleotide sequence: TGCGCCAGCAGTCAACAGGGGAGGGGCATTCAGTACTTC. Looking up the rest from reference TRBV5-1 and TRBJ2-4 gives the full variable domain: KAGVTQTPRYLIKTRGQQVTLSCSPISGHRSVSWYQQTPGQGLQFLFEYFSETQRNKGNFPGRFSGRQFSNSRSEMNVSTLELGDSALYLCASSQQGRGIQYFGAGTRLSVL.

This chain connects TRBV15 to TRBJ2-5; D gene uncertain. The CDR3 extends over 11 amino acids. Germline assignment: CDR1 LNHNV and CDR2 YYDKDF (reference sequence). V was pared by 1 base and J by 7 bases, with 4 bases between. CDR3 loop: CATSRAATQYF. The CDR3 nucleotides read TGTGCCACCAGCAGAGCGGCGACCCAGTACTTC.